The table lists the clone carrying this T cell receptor beta chain with a few counts. No antigen is known for it. Trimming removed 7 bases at V and 1 base at J, with 16 bases between. Germline CDR1 SGHVS, CDR2 FNYEAQ. The CDR3 covers 15 residues. The sample belongs to a study of T cell repertoires in cytomegalovirus infection. TCRdb analysed the reads with MiXCR anew, one entry per CDR3 protein. The sample yields about 830,000 distinct CDR3 sequences, approximately 32% seen once. The chain carries TRBV7-6 and TRBJ2-5; D uncertain. The receptor was derived from a human donor in good health (CMV status not recorded). Some clones in this sample may be carry-over from other donors' samples. The specimen comprised cultured CD8+ T cells from PBMCs, sampled from culture after CMV antigen stimulation. In DNA form, the CDR3 reads TGTGCCAGCACTTTTATCGGAACAGTCCAAGAGACCCAGTACTTC. This gives the protein CASTFIGTVQETQYF.